This T cell receptor beta chain was identified during a study of cytomegalovirus exposure and HLA in healthy donors. This CDR3 spans 15 amino acids. The germline CDR1 and CDR2 sequences are MDHEN and SYDVKM. V lost 5 bases to trimming and J lost 4 bases; unmatched junction nucleotides: 8. The PCR ran on 60 Vbeta and 13 Jbeta primers. Methods used by the authors: About 9.9 million of the roughly 80 million unique TCR beta chains counted in a later analysis were shared. The assay was immunoSEQ multiplex PCR, and TCRdb's table has in-frame clones only and misses some. Clonal size and the V and J genes are those of that table, whereas D and trimming came from the DNA. The sample includes some 89,000 clones, 85% of them seen just once.

This TCR derives from a man between 40 and 49 years old in good health and CMV-seropositive. Sequencing was performed on PBMCs. The chain joins TRBV28 to TRBJ1-1; 9 bases are a match to TRBD1. The CDR3 is CASSGRDRVGTEAFF. CDR3 nucleotide sequence: TGTGCCAGCAGTGGTAGGGACAGGGTGGGCACTGAAGCTTTCTTT.